A selection of T cell receptor beta chains follows, all from one sample in a study of Graves' ophthalmopathy and Graves' hyperthyroidism. TCRdb reanalysed the multiplex PCR reads using MiXCR and keeps one entry per CDR3 protein. This table holds roughly 160,000 distinct CDR3 sequences, less than 45% found once. Sequenced sample: peripheral blood. Source of these receptors: a woman aged 40 to 50 with Graves' ophthalmopathy. The CDR3 runs from the conserved cysteine through the conserved F or W. The order of the fields is clone size, D gene, V gene, J gene, CDR3 DNA, CDR3 protein. D genes are given only for firm matches. For some rows the clone size is stated as once, few or many, or as a class when expanded; others skip it.

many,TRBD1,TRBV28,TRBJ2-5,TGTGCCAGCAGGAGACAGGGGATTTCCTCAGAGACCCAGTACTTC,CASRRQGISSETQYF
many,TRBD1,TRBV6-5,TRBJ1-6,TGTGCCAGCAGTTACTCACTCCCCGGGACAGCAAATTCACCCCTCCACTTT,CASSYSLPGTANSPLHF
many,NA,TRBV28,TRBJ1-6,TGTGCCAGCAGTTTAGGGTTGGATAATTCACCCCTCCACTTT,CASSLGLDNSPLHF
NA,NA,TRBV12-3/TRBV12-4,TRBJ2-7,TGTGCCAGCAGTCGCAGGAGGGATGGGTCCTACGAGCAGTACTTC,CASSRRRDGSYEQYF
many,NA,TRBV28,TRBJ1-2,TGTGCCAGCAGTCGACCGGGGGCGGGATATGGCTACACCTTC,CASSRPGAGYGYTF
once,TRBD1,TRBV6-1,TRBJ2-5,TGTGCCAGCAGGAGGACAGGGGGTAGTCTAGGAGAGACCCAGTACTTC,CASRRTGGSLGETQYF
many,NA,TRBV6-2/TRBV6-3,TRBJ2-3,TGTGCCAGCACGCTACTAGGAGATACGCAGTATTTT,CASTLLGDTQYF
many,NA,TRBV7-2,TRBJ2-2,TGTGCCAGCAGCTTGAAGGGTTTCGGGGAGCTGTTTTTT,CASSLKGFGELFF
NA,TRBD1,TRBV6-1,TRBJ1-5,TGTGCCGGGTACTGGACAGGGGGCATTCAGCCCCAGCATTTT,CAGYWTGGIQPQHF
many,NA,TRBV3-1,TRBJ2-6,TGTGCCAGCAGCCAACGACAGGCTGGGGCCAACGTCCTGACTTTC,CASSQRQAGANVLTF
NA,TRBD1,TRBV28,TRBJ1-2,TGTGCCAGCAGTTTATGGGGACAGGGACTGGATGGCTACACCTTC,CASSLWGQGLDGYTF